The present entry profiles one T cell receptor beta chain with its context. The antigen is unknown. Trimming left V 4 bases short and J 0 bases short, with 5 bases between. Germline-derived CDR1 and CDR2 are SGHRS and YFSETQ. CDR3 length equals 12 residues. The repertoire was sequenced with immunoSEQ multiplex PCR; TCRdb's copy has only in-frame clones and lacks some. The sample has 55,000 to 75,000 clones, 94% seen once. The data derive from a study of cytomegalovirus exposure and HLA in healthy donors. The study's findings and limits: Through in vitro validation, three CMV-associated chains were shown to be specific for CMV antigens. Listed as cytomegalovirus-associated were over 150 TCR beta chains. The finding came from a later analysis; first-cohort TCR clusters tended to co-occur in the 110 or so validation repertoires.

The chain couples TRBV5-1 to TRBJ2-7; no reliable D call. What was sequenced was PBMCs. This receptor was identified in a young man in good health and CMV-seropositive. CDR3: CASSASSYEQYF. In DNA form, the CDR3 reads TGCGCCAGCAGCGCGAGCTCCTACGAGCAGTACTTC. The entire variable domain, with the rest obtained from reference TRBV5-1 and TRBJ2-7, is as follows: KAGVTQTPRYLIKTRGQQVTLSCSPISGHRSVSWYQQTPGQGLQFLFEYFSETQRNKGNFPGRFSGRQFSNSRSEMNVSTLELGDSALYLCASSASSYEQYFGPGTRLTVT.